These 16 T cell receptor beta chains share one sample of origin, sequenced in a study of blood T cell repertoires in COVID-19. Data came from immunoSEQ multiplex PCR; TCRdb stores just in-frame clones and leaves some out. The data contain 410,000 or so clones, around nine tenths of them singletons. Source material: peripheral blood. Receptor source: a middle-aged woman with COVID-19, enrolled during active disease.

This chain uses TRBV7-2 with TRBJ2-1; 10 positions agree with TRBD1. The CDR3 contains 14 residues. CDR1 SGHTA and CDR2 FQGNSA come from the germline V gene. Losses at the gene ends were 3 bases for V and 7 bases for J; bases not matched to a gene: 3. CDR3: CASSFRTGGNEQFF. DNA for the CDR3: TGTGCCAGCAGCTTTCGGACAGGGGGGAATGAGCAGTTCTTC.

This chain connects TRBV28 to TRBJ1-2; no reliable D call. V lost 8 bases and J lost 1, with 5 bases in between. The germline CDR1 and CDR2 sequences are MDHEN and SYDVKM. This CDR3 has 11 residues. The CDR3 here is CASGLNYGYTF. DNA of the CDR3: TGTGCCAGCGGCCTTAACTATGGCTACACCTTC.

This clone has a handful of counts. The chain links TRBV6-4 to TRBJ2-1; 14 nucleotides match TRBD2. From germline, CDR1 is MRHNA and CDR2 SNTAGT. The CDR3 has 17 amino acids. Unmatched junction bases numbered 7, after V lost 5 bases and J lost 4 bases. The CDR3 sequence: CASSRTSGRIGYNEQFF. In nucleotides, the CDR3 is TGTGCCAGCAGTCGGACTAGCGGGAGGATAGGTTACAATGAGCAGTTCTTC.

The chain is built from TRBV19 and TRBJ1-5; D perhaps matches TRBD1 (5 bases). The CDR3 loop spans 16 amino acids. Trimming removed 3 bases from V and 4 bases from J, with 16 bases in between. CDR1 is LNHDA, CDR2 SQIVND, per germline (reference sequence). Written as DNA, the CDR3 is TGTGCCAGTAGTATTTTGAAACAGGTGATTAATCAGCCCCAGCATTTT. It is translated as CASSILKQVINQPQHF. Full variable domain (remainder filled in from reference TRBV19 and TRBJ1-5): DGGITQSPKYLFRKEGQNVTLSCEQNLNHDAMYWYRQDPGQGLRLIYYSQIVNDFQKGDIAEGYSVSREKKESFPLTVTSAQKNPTAFYLCASSILKQVINQPQHFGDGTRLSIL.

This rearrangement joins TRBV27 to TRBJ2-7, with 13 positions matching TRBD2. This CDR3 has 14 residues. Germline V CDR1 and CDR2: MNHEY, SMNVEV (reference sequence). Losses at the gene ends were 8 bases for V and 3 bases for J; bases not matched to a gene: 4. This chain's CDR3 is CASGGLAGRYEQYF. DNA for the CDR3: TGTGCCAGCGGGGGACTAGCGGGACGCTACGAGCAGTACTTC.

This chain links TRBV7-3 with TRBJ2-1; no firm D call. The V gene's germline CDR1 is SGHTA and CDR2 FQGTGA. The germline V and J ends were trimmed by 5 bases and 0 bases, with 11 bases remaining between them. This CDR3 is 15 amino acids long. CDR3 region: CASSPLGSSYNEQFF. CDR3 nucleotides: TGTGCCAGCAGCCCGCTCGGTAGCTCCTACAATGAGCAGTTCTTC.

The V and J genes are TRBV14 and TRBJ1-1; 7 positions match TRBD1. Germline CDR1 is SGHDN and CDR2 is FVKESK. With V trimmed by 2 bases and J by 4 bases, 10 bases remained unmatched. The CDR3 consists of 16 residues. This CDR3 reads CASSQIFGQAGTEAFF. The CDR3 DNA reads as TGTGCCAGCAGCCAAATTTTCGGACAGGCAGGCACTGAAGCTTTCTTT. The variable domain in full, completed from reference TRBV14 and TRBJ1-1, reads EAGVTQFPSHSVIEKGQTVTLRCDPISGHDNLYWYRRVMGKEIKFLLHFVKESKQDESGMPNNRFLAERTGGTYSTLKVQPAELEDSGVYFCASSQIFGQAGTEAFFGQGTRLTVV.

This clone showed up just once. The gene calls are TRBV6-5 and TRBJ1-3; D might be TRBD1 (6 bases). Germline V CDR1 and CDR2: MNHEY, SVGAGI. V shed 7 bases and J shed 4 bases, with 14 bases lying between them. The CDR3 has 14 amino acids. The CDR3 nucleotides are TGTGCCAGCACCCCCGGGACACTAGGAAACACCATATATTTT. Its translation: CASTPGTLGNTIYF.

The rearrangement links TRBV5-4 to TRBJ1-2; 10 positions match TRBD1. Germline CDR1 reads SGHNT; CDR2 reads YYREEE (reference sequence). The CDR3 length is 14 residues. J was trimmed by 5 bases and V by 4 bases; bases with no gene match: 5. The CDR3 region is CASSTPGQGYGYTF. The CDR3 DNA sequence: TGTGCCAGCAGCACACCGGGACAGGGGTATGGCTACACCTTC.

The gene calls are TRBV10-1 and TRBJ1-3, with a weak D call TRBD1 (6 bases). The V end lost 6 bases, the J end lost 9 bases, and 21 bases lay between the germline ends. The CDR3 consists of 15 residues. Germline V gives CDR1 WNHNN, CDR2 SYGVQD (reference sequence). The CDR3 DNA sequence: TGCGCCAGCAGCCAGGGGCCGGGTTTTTCGAGCACCATATATTTT. It codes for CASSQGPGFSSTIYF.

This clone has just a few counts. The chain uses TRBV25-1 and TRBJ2-5; D is perhaps TRBD1 (6 bases). The CDR3 sequence is 13 residues long. V gave up 8 bases and J gave up 5 bases, with 15 bases separating them. Germline V gene data show CDR1 as MGHDK and CDR2 as SYGVNS. The CDR3 protein is CASGVAQGETQYF. The CDR3 DNA is TGTGCCAGCGGGGTCGCCCAGGGGGAGACCCAGTACTTC.

This sequence joins TRBV19 and TRBJ2-4; the match to TRBD2 covers 11 bases. J was trimmed by 11 bases and V by 5 bases; bases with no gene match: 5. The CDR3 spans 13 residues. CDR1 and CDR2 from the germline V gene are LNHDA and SQIVND (reference sequence). The CDR3: CASSSTSGGVQYF. CDR3 nucleotides: TGTGCCAGTAGTTCTACTAGCGGGGGAGTTCAGTACTTC.

This chain joins TRBV25-1 and TRBJ2-2; 8 positions match TRBD1. This CDR3 has 14 amino acids. The V and J ends lost 6 bases and 1 base, in that order; junction bases with no gene match: 1. The V gene's germline CDR1 is MGHDK and CDR2 SYGVNS. CDR3 in amino acids: CASRGTGNTGELFF. In DNA form, the CDR3 reads TGTGCCAGCAGGGGGACAGGGAACACCGGGGAGCTGTTTTTT.

This chain links TRBV19 with TRBJ2-1, with 8 bases aligning to TRBD2. The V and J ends lost 3 bases and 4 bases, in that order; junction bases with no gene match: 8. Germline loops: CDR1 LNHDA, CDR2 SQIVND (reference sequence). This CDR3 comprises 16 residues. The CDR3 nucleotides read TGTGCCAGTAGTATGCTGAGCGGGGGCTTGTACAATGAGCAGTTCTTC. It yields the protein CASSMLSGGLYNEQFF.

The CDR3 spells CASSSWGLAGGEQETQYF. DNA for the CDR3: TGTGCCAGCAGCTCCTGGGGGCTAGCGGGAGGTGAGCAAGAGACCCAGTACTTC. The rearrangement joins TRBV7-2 to TRBJ2-5; 11 nucleotides align to TRBD2. There are 18 residues in the CDR3. CDR1 and CDR2 from the germline V gene are SGHTA and FQGNSA. With V trimmed by 4 bases and J by 2 bases, 12 bases remained unmatched.

The J gene is TRBJ2-7, the V gene TRBV4-3; TRBD2 matches at 11 bases. CDR3 length: 21 amino acids. Trimming took 2 bases from V and 4 from J; bases not matched to a gene: 22. The germline CDR1 and CDR2 sequences are LGHNA and YSLEER. In DNA form, the CDR3 reads TGCGCCAGCAGCCAACTCACCATTCCGGGACTAGCGGCAGGCGGGGGTTACGAGCAGTACTTC. This codes for CASSQLTIPGLAAGGGYEQYF.